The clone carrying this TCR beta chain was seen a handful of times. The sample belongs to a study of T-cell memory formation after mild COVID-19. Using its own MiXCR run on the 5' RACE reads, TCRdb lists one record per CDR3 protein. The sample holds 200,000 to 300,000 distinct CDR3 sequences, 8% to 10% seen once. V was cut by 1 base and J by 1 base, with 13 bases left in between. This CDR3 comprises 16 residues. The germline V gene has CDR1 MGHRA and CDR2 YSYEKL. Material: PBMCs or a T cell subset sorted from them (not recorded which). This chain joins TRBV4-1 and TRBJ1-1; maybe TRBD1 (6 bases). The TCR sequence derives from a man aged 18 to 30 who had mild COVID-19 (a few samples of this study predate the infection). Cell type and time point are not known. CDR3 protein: CASSQAGGRGNTEAFF. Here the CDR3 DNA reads TGCGCCAGCAGCCAAGCGGGGGGCAGGGGGAACACTGAAGCTTTCTTT.